This entry describes one TCR beta chain. Its antigen is not known. The sample is drawn from a study of shared clonotypes between healthy human individuals. Broader study findings: Among the subsets, naive ones generally showed larger estimated richness than memory ones.

Assay execution proceeded at the deep level. Profiled with immunoSEQ multiplex PCR; TCRdb holds only in-frame clones, not every one. This repertoire shows a few million clones, around nine tenths found once; its top ten account for roughly 0.13%. The CDR3 has 14 amino acids. Trimming removed 2 bases from V and 5 bases from J; junction bases left unmatched: 4. Germline V CDR1 and CDR2: ENHRY, SYGVKD. This sequence originates from a man between 18 and 29 years old in good health. The V gene is TRBV10-3, the J gene TRBJ2-3; 7 bases line up with TRBD1. The specimen sequenced was naive CD4+ T cells sorted from blood. Subset specified: CD45RA+ positively selected. The CDR3 loop is CAISEDRAEDTQYF. CDR3 DNA sequence: TGTGCCATCAGTGAGGACAGGGCGGAAGATACGCAGTATTTT.